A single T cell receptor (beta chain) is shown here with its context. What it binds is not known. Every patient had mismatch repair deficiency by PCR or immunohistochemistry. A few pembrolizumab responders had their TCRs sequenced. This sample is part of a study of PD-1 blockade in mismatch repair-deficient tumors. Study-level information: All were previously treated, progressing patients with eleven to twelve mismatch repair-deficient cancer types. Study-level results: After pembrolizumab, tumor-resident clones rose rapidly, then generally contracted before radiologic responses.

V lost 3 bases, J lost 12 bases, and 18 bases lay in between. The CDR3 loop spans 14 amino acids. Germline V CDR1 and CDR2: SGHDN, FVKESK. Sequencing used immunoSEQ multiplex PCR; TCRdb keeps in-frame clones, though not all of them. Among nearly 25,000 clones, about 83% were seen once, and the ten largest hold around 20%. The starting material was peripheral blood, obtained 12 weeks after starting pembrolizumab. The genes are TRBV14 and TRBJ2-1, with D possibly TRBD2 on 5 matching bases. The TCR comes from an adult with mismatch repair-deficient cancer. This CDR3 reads CASSHGYPSGWQFF. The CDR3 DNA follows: TGTGCCAGCAGCCATGGTTACCCCTCGGGGTGGCAGTTCTTC.